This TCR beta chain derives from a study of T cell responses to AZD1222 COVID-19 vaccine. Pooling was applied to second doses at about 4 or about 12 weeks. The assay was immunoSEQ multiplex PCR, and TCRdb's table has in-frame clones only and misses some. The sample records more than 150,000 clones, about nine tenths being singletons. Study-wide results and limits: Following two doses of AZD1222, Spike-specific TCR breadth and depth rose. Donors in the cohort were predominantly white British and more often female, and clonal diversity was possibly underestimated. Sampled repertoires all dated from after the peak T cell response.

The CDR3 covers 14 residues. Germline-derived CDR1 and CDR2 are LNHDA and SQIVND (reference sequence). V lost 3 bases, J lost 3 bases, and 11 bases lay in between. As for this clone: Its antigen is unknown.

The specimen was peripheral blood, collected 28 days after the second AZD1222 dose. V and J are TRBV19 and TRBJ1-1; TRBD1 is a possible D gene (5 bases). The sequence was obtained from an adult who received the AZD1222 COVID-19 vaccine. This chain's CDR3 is CASSISGRYTEAFF. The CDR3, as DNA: TGTGCCAGTAGTATCTCAGGGAGGTACACTGAAGCTTTCTTT.